Sequencing of this TCR beta chain was carried out in a study of control samples from healthy donors and cancer patients. Method: immunoSEQ multiplex PCR; TCRdb's copy keeps in-frame clones and lacks some. The sample shows more than 50,000 clones, 90% of them seen only once. Germline trimming cut 5 bases from V and 8 bases from J; bases unmatched to any gene: 5. The germline V gene encodes CDR1 SGHTA and CDR2 FQGTGA. CDR3 length: 13 amino acids. The receptor was isolated from a woman aged 45-60 years with colorectal cancer. The sequenced sample consisted of PBMCs. The gene calls are TRBV7-3 and TRBJ2-1; TRBD1 agrees at 8 bases. CDR3: CASSEPTGDEQFF. The CDR3 DNA sequence: TGTGCCAGCAGCGAACCGACAGGGGATGAGCAGTTCTTC.